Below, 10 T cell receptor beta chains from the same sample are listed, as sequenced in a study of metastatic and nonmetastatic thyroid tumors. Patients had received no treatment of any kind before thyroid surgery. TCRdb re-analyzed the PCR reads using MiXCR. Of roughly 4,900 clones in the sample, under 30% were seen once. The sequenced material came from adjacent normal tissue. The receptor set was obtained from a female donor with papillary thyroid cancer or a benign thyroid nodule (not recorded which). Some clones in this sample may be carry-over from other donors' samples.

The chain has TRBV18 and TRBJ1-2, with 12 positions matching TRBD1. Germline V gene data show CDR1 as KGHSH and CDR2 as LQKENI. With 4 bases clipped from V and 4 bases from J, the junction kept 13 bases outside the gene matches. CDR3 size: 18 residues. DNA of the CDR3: TGTGCCAGCTCACGAATAACTCCCGGGACAGGGGGCAGCTATGGCTACACCTTC. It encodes CASSRITPGTGGSYGYTF.

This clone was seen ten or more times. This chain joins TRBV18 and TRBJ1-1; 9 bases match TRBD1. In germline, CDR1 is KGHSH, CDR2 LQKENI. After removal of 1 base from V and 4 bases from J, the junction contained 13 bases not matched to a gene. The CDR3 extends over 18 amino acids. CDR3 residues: CASSPQGQGLGRSTEAFF. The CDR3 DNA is TGTGCCAGCTCACCACAGGGACAGGGCTTAGGGAGGAGCACTGAAGCTTTCTTT.

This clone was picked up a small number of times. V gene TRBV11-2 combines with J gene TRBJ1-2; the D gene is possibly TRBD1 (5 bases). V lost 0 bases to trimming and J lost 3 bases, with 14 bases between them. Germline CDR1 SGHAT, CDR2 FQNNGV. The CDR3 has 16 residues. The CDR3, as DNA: TGTGCCAGCAGCTTAGATTCGGCAGGGAACTACTATGGCTACACCTTC. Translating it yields CASSLDSAGNYYGYTF.

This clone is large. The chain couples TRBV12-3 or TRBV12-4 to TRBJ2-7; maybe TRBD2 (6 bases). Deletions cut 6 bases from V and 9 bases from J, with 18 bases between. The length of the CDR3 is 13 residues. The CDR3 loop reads CASSSEGGLGQYF. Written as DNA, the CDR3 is TGTGCCAGCAGCTCCGAGGGAGGATTGGGGCAGTACTTC.

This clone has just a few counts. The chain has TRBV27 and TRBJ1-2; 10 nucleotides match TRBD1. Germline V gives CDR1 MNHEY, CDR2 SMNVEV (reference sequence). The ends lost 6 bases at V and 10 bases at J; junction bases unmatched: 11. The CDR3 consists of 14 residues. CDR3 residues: CASRFPGQGHVYTF. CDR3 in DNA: TGTGCCAGCAGGTTCCCGGGACAGGGGCATGTCTACACCTTC.

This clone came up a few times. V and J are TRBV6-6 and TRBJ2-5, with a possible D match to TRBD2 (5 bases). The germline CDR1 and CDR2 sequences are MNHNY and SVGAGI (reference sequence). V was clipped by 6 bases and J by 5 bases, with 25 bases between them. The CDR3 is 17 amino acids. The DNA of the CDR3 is TGTGCCAGCAGACCGGGGATCGGTGGGGTATTTGGGGAGACCCAGTACTTC. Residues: CASRPGIGGVFGETQYF.

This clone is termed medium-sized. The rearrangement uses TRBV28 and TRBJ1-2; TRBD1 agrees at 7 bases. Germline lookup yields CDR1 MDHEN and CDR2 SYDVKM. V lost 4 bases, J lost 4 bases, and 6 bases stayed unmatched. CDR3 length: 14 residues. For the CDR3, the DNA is TGTGCCAGCAGTTCGACAGGGAGGGGCTATGGCTACACCTTC. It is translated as CASSSTGRGYGYTF.

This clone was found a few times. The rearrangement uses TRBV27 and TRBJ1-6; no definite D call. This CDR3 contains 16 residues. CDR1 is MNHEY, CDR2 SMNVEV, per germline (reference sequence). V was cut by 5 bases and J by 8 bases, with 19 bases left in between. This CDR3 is CASSPYGLGLDSPLHF. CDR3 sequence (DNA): TGTGCCAGCAGTCCCTACGGCTTAGGGTTGGATTCACCCCTCCACTTT.

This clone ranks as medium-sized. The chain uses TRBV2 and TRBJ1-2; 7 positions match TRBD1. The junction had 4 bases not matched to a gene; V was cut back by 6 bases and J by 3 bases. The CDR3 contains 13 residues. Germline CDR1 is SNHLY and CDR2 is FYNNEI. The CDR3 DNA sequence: TGTGCCAGCAGGCCGGGACAGTACTATGGCTACACCTTC. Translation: CASRPGQYYGYTF.

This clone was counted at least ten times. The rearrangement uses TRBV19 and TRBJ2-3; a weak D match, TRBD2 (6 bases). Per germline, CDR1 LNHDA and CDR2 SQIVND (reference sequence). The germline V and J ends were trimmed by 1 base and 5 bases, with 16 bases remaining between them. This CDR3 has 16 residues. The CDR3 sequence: CASSIAGTGVLDTQYF. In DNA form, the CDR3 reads TGTGCCAGTAGTATAGCCGGGACTGGCGTATTAGATACGCAGTATTTT.